This T cell receptor beta chain was observed in a study of shared T cell receptors in the human thymus. Clones were sequenced by immunoSEQ multiplex PCR, and TCRdb holds only the in-frame ones, with some missing. The sample holds hundreds of thousands of clones, about 87% seen once. This CDR3 comprises 16 residues. Per germline, CDR1 LGHNA and CDR2 YNFKEQ. Trimming pared 0 bases from V and 7 bases from J, leaving 16 bases between. These same records also appear under a second study, on human thymus T cells. That investigation notes: The authors found apparently biased V and J gene usage in thymic and blood repertoires.

Source material: thymocytes. The genes are TRBV4-2 and TRBJ1-5; D is possibly TRBD1 (5 bases). The source of this sequence is a boy in the first two years of life with a congenital heart defect. The CDR3 here is CASSQDGLRGKQPQHF. The CDR3 bases are TGTGCCAGCAGCCAAGATGGCCTACGGGGGAAACAGCCCCAGCATTTT.